This T cell receptor (beta chain) was observed in a study of beta chain features in type 1 diabetes (dated by TCRdb to 2016 to 2019). With respect to the entire study: Patients and healthy donors did not differ in mean age, gender distribution, total cell number or subset yield. The study compared TCRB repertoires of sorted circulating CD4+ T cell subsets between recently diagnosed type 1 diabetes patients and matched healthy donors. Whereas all 30 or so donors provided naive and central memory subsets, regulatory and stem cell-like memory subsets were isolated from just 8 patients and roughly eight healthy donors. Across all samples, fewer than 110,000,000 sorted cells were examined, and cell number per subset correlated strongly with RNA yield.

The paper as a whole reports these results and caveats: Shorter templates might have been favored by PCR, but patient and control samples were amplified and corrected together, so both groups would have been affected equally by any skew. Because cDNA rather than genomic DNA was sequenced, highly expressing activated cells could have been over-represented, although no difference in activation and CD3 levels was found between groups. A moderate but significant shortening of TCRB CDR3 length was observed in type 1 diabetes patients in all four CD4+ subsets. HLA sub-analyses involved small numbers of individuals, so any influence of HLA type on TCRB rearrangement remained unresolved. Naive, central memory and regulatory TCRB repertoires appeared to be more similar among patients than among healthy donors. At VDJ recombination sites, type 1 diabetes patients had fewer insertions and more deleted nucleotides, which implies abnormalities in thymic rearrangement.

The entire isolated RNA was reverse transcribed using the High Capacity cDNA Reverse Transcription Kit, and thus expressed TCRB transcripts were sequenced. Naive, central memory and regulatory T cell samples underwent deep immunoSEQ sequencing, averaging approximately 3.5 million total reads per sample. Sorted cells were lysed in RLT buffer, and RNA was extracted using DNase-treated RNeasy Micro or Mini kits according to cell number. Each cell subset was processed on its own to prevent cross-contamination, while patient and healthy donor samples were processed together. Using the immunoSEQ multiplex PCR, TCRB sequences were amplified from cDNA into 87-bp fragments spanning the CDR3 region. Amplicons were sequenced on the Illumina HiSeq platform. The published analysis was carried out like this. Synthetic template baselines were used to correct PCR bias computationally, reads within Hamming distance 2 were collapsed together, and singletons that could not be merged were discarded. Reads were aligned against IMGT so that V, D and J genes, CDR3 length and insertions or deletions at six rearrangement sites could be assigned. Within each subset, clonotype counts were normalized to sorted cell number, after which true diversity and Gini coefficients were computed with the tcR R package. The overlap coefficient, calculated on TCRB nucleotide sequences, was used to quantify repertoire sharing. In TCRdb, the immuneACCESS table is reduced to in-frame sequences with V and J assigned. These tables do not hold every clone; where another copy was compared, an unresolved V gene accounts for under half, and the others remain unexplained. The V and J calls and clone size come from that table; D and trimming were worked out from the DNA. The sample table lists 300,000 to 350,000 clones, around 9.3% of them with a count of one. 1% of the sample rests with the top ten.

Each donor gave one peripheral blood draw, around 100 mL on average, collected into heparinised tubes. A BD FACSAria II and a panel including CD45RO, CCR7, CD25, CD127, CD95 and CD27 were used to sort naive, central memory, regulatory and stem cell-like memory CD4+ T cells. Purity was above 95% for every sorted population. PBMCs were separated immediately by Lymphoprep density gradient centrifugation and were stained directly, without being cultured. To minimize batch effects, samples were stained and sorted in pairs, one healthy donor with one patient per experiment. With regard to this clone: Its recognized antigen is unknown. There are no base qualities to consult, and no much larger clone falls within one base.

Trimming removed 5 bases from V and 5 bases from J, leaving 30 bases between the germline ends. CDR1 is given as SEHNR and CDR2 as FQNEAQ, both from the germline V gene (reference sequence). The CDR3 holds 19 amino acids from the cysteine to the phenylalanine. The DNA shown is the 57-base CDR3, in frame from base 1. Sequencing used central memory CD4+ T cells from blood. The source is a man aged 30 to 39 with type 1 diabetes. This chain is built from TRBV7-9 and TRBJ2-5, with the identity of the D gene unclear. The CDR3 reads as follows: CASSALRSWTMPQEETQYF. The DNA reads TGTGCCAGCAGCGCCCTTCGTAGTTGGACCATGCCTCAAGAGGAGACCCAGTACTTC.